This TCR beta chain appears in the sequencing data of a study of T cells after yellow fever vaccination. General observations from the study: Only a small proportion of the clonotypes turned up in both the CD4 and the CD8 compartments, likely arising from convergent recombination. Post-booster reappearance was seen for most primary-vaccination clones (96% CD4, around 89% CD8).

MiXCR, applied by TCRdb to the 5' RACE reads, yields one record per CDR3 protein. The sample shows approximately 120,000 distinct CDR3 sequences, more than 6% of them seen only once. This clonotype occurred many times. The antigen is not known. The germline V gene encodes CDR1 MNHEY and CDR2 SVGEGT. V was pared by 6 bases and J by 4 bases, with 12 bases between. The CDR3 is 14 amino acids. Sample: CD4+ T cells sorted from PBMCs, taken approximately 11 days after the first yellow fever vaccination. This chain links TRBV6-2 or TRBV6-3 with TRBJ2-2; possibly TRBD1 or TRBD2 for D (5 bases each). The clonotype was recovered from a man younger than 35 who received the YFV17D yellow fever vaccine. The CDR3 nucleotides are TGTGCCAGCAGCCCCGGGACCAGCACCGGGGAGCTGTTTTTT. Residues: CASSPGTSTGELFF.